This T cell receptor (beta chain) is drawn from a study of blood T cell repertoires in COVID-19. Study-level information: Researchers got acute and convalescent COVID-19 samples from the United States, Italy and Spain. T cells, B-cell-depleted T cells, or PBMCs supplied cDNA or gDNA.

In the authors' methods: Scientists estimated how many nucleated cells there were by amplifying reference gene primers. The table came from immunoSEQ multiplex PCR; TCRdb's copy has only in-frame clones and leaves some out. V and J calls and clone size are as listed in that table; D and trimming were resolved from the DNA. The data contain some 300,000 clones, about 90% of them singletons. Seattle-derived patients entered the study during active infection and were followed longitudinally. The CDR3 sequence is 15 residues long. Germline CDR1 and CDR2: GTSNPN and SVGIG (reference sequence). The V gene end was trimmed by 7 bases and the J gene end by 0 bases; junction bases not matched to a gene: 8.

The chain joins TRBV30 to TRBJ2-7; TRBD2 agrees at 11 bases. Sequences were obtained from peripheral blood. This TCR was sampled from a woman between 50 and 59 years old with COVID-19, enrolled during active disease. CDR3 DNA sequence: TGTGCCTCGAGGACTAGCGGGTTGAGCTCCTACGAGCAGTACTTC. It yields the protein CASRTSGLSSYEQYF.